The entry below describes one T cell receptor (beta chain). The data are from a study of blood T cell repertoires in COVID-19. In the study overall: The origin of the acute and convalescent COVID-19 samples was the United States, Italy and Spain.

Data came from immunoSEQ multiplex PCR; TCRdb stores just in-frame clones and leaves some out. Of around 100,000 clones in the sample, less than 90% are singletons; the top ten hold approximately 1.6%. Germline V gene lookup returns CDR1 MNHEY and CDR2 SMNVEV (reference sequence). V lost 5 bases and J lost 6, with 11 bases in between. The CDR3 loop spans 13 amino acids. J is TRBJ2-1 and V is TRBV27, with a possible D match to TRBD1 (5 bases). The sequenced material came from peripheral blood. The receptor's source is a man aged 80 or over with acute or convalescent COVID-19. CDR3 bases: TGTGCCAGCAGTCCACAGGTAGCCAATGAGCAGTTCTTC. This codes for CASSPQVANEQFF.